This T cell receptor beta chain originates from a study of cytomegalovirus exposure and HLA in healthy donors. Findings of the study overall: The authors confirmed in vitro that three CMV-associated chains were specific for CMV antigens. The majority of TCR sequences were rare, yet some public TCRs appeared in many donors. TCR clusters originating in the first cohort tended to co-occur in the roughly 120 validation repertoires, according to a later analysis.

This CDR3 comprises 15 residues. Trimming cost V 5 bases and J 4 bases; bases outside gene matches: 10. The V gene's germline CDR1 is SGHTA and CDR2 FQGNSA. A remark on this clone: Its antigen is unidentified.

These donors were members of the roughly 110-subject validation cohort, a group separate from the approximately 670-subject first cohort. TCRdb's copy holds only in-frame clones and misses some; the assay was immunoSEQ multiplex PCR. The sample has tens of thousands of clones; around 94% are singletons. The chain recombines TRBV7-2 with TRBJ1-2; 7 nucleotides match TRBD1. This sequence originates from a woman aged 18 to 35 in good health and CMV-seropositive. The sample was PBMCs. Here the CDR3 reads CASSPGQETRYGYTF. CDR3 nucleotide sequence: TGTGCCAGCAGCCCCGGACAGGAGACACGCTATGGCTACACCTTC.